Shown below are 19 T cell receptor beta chains from a single sample sequenced in a study of blood T cells in healthy people across ages. The second PCR ran about 6 to 11 cycles with a sample-barcoded 5' primer and J-beta primers. Using its own MiXCR run on the 5' RACE reads, TCRdb lists one record per CDR3 protein. The repertoire holds 870,000 or so distinct CDR3 sequences, with more than 25% as singletons. The specimen sequenced was blood. All receptors derive from a woman aged 80 or over in good health.

For this clonotype: Given a much more abundant clone one base away, this may be a read error. J is TRBJ1-2 and V is TRBV7-2, with TRBD1 matching 7 bases. The CDR3 runs 16 residues. Germline-derived CDR1 and CDR2 are SGHTA and FQGNSA. V lost 3 bases, J lost 4 bases, and 11 bases stayed unmatched. The CDR3 DNA follows: TGTGCCAGCAGCTTCACCGGGGCAGGGGGGCCCTATGGCTACACCTTC. Its translation is CASSFTGAGGPYGYTF.

This clonotype was found a few times. The J gene is TRBJ2-1, the V gene TRBV19; weak D call: TRBD2 (5 bases). V was pared by 4 bases and J by 4 bases, with 11 bases between. Looked up from germline, CDR1 is LNHDA and CDR2 is SQIVND (reference sequence). This CDR3 region has 14 residues. The CDR3 here is CASSNGVWYNEQFF. CDR3 bases: TGTGCCAGTAGTAACGGGGTATGGTACAATGAGCAGTTCTTC.

The sample holds many counts of this clonotype. This chain joins TRBV7-8 and TRBJ1-2, with 7 bases matching TRBD1. From germline, CDR1 is SGHVS and CDR2 FQNEAQ. This CDR3 has 13 amino acids. The V segment lost 4 bases and the J segment 4 bases; nucleotides outside the gene matches: 3. As DNA, the CDR3 is TGTGCCAGCAGCTATCGGGACAGCTATGGCTACACCTTC. It yields the protein CASSYRDSYGYTF.

With respect to this clonotype: The CDR3 does not close with the conserved phenylalanine or tryptophan, likely indicating a read error. The limits of the CDR3 on the DNA are not certain, so only TCRdb's listed CDR3 is given. The rearrangement joins TRBV29-1 to TRBJ2-1; the table's D gene call, TRBD1, was not cross checked with the DNA. Germline V CDR1 and CDR2: SQVTM, ANQGSEA. The CDR3 extends over 8 residues, inclusive of both ends. The CDR3: CSVGLGGL.

The chain links TRBV7-9 to TRBJ2-2, with D possibly matching TRBD2 (6 bases). The length of the CDR3 is 15 residues. Trimming removed 8 bases at V and 1 base at J, with 14 bases between. CDR1 and CDR2 from the germline V gene are SEHNR and FQNEAQ (reference sequence). The CDR3 sequence: CASGAGRRNTGELFF. CDR3 bases: TGTGCCAGCGGGGCGGGGCGGAGGAACACCGGGGAGCTGTTTTTT.

The chain has TRBV7-2 and TRBJ1-1, with D maybe TRBD1 (5 bases). V gave up 1 base and J gave up 4 bases, with 13 bases separating them. This CDR3 contains 15 residues. Germline CDR1 and CDR2: SGHTA and FQGNSA. CDR3 region: CASSLVGRGGTEAFF. For the CDR3, the DNA is TGTGCCAGCAGCTTAGTGGGCCGGGGGGGCACTGAAGCTTTCTTT.

Concerning this clonotype itself: At one end, the junction sequence differs from germline, possibly due to a read error. V and J are TRBV3-1 and TRBJ1-1; D ambiguous. Germline CDR1 is LGHDT and CDR2 is YNNKEL (reference sequence). The CDR3 sequence is 14 residues long. The CDR3 DNA reads TGTGCCGGCAGCCAAAATGGGGTTAACGCTGAAGCTTTCTTT. It specifies CAGSQNGVNAEAFF.

This clonotype occurred many times. The CDR3: CASSGLSGGGYNEQFF. CDR3 nucleotide sequence: TGTGCCAGCAGTGGGCTTAGCGGGGGAGGGTACAATGAGCAGTTCTTC. The V and J genes are TRBV6-6 and TRBJ2-1, with 9 positions matching TRBD2. CDR3 size: 16 residues. V gave up 5 bases and J gave up 4 bases; unmatched junction bases: 9. The germline V gene has CDR1 MNHNY and CDR2 SVGAGI (reference sequence).

This chain connects TRBV20-1 to TRBJ2-3; the match to TRBD2 covers 10 bases. With 6 bases clipped from V and 0 bases from J, the junction kept 6 bases outside the gene matches. The CDR3 contains 15 residues. Germline V gene data show CDR1 as DFQATT and CDR2 as SNEGSKA (reference sequence). As DNA, the CDR3 is TGCAGTGCGCTACTAGCGGGGAAAAGCACAGATACGCAGTATTTT. Its translation is CSALLAGKSTDTQYF.

This clonotype was seen a few times. The rearrangement uses TRBV10-3 and TRBJ1-6; D might be TRBD1 (5 bases). CDR3 length: 12 residues. Germline lookup yields CDR1 ENHRY and CDR2 SYGVKD. Trimming removed 0 bases at V and 13 bases at J, with 7 bases between. The CDR3 DNA reads as TGTGCCATCAGTGAGTCGGGGCGGCCCCTCCACTTT. Translating gives CAISESGRPLHF.

This clonotype was seen ten or more times. The chain recombines TRBV24-1 with TRBJ2-1; 7 positions agree with TRBD2. The CDR3 is 14 amino acids. Per the germline V gene, CDR1 is KGHDR and CDR2 is SFDVKD. V was clipped by 5 bases and J by 8 bases; unmatched bases: 8. The CDR3 coding sequence is TGTGCCACCAGTGTCACATGGGGGGGGGATGAGCAGTTCTTC. Protein: CATSVTWGGDEQFF.

The gene calls are TRBV5-4 and TRBJ2-1; D assignment may be TRBD1 or TRBD2 (6 bases each). V lost 7 bases and J lost 12, with 23 bases in between. CDR1 is SGHNT, CDR2 YYREEE, per germline (reference sequence). The length of the CDR3 is 14 residues. CDR3 DNA: TGTGCCAGCGGGACTCCGACCAGGGGATATGGGCAGTTCTTC. Translation gives CASGTPTRGYGQFF.

This clonotype was recorded a few times. J is TRBJ1-2 and V is TRBV5-1; 10 bases are a match to TRBD1. Trimming cost V 4 bases and J 4 bases; bases outside gene matches: 7. The CDR3 spans 15 residues. The germline V gene has CDR1 SGHRS and CDR2 YFSETQ. The CDR3 protein is CASSLTGGMGYGYTF. The CDR3 DNA is TGCGCCAGCAGCCTGACAGGGGGCATGGGCTATGGCTACACCTTC.

This clonotype was picked up a small number of times. The genes are TRBV18 and TRBJ1-4; D is unclear. Germline CDR1 is KGHSH and CDR2 is LQKENI. The length of the CDR3 is 14 residues. The V end was cut by 3 bases, the J end by 7 bases, with 12 bases between. This chain's CDR3 is CASSPDGRLEKLFF. DNA of the CDR3: TGTGCCAGCTCACCGGACGGCCGCCTTGAAAAACTGTTTTTT.

Points on this clonotype: Mismatch with germline at one junction end may stem from a read error. This rearrangement joins TRBV5-5 to TRBJ1-1; TRBD1 agrees at 10 bases. Germline CDR1 reads SGHKS; CDR2 reads YYEKEE (reference sequence). The CDR3 spans 15 residues. Here the CDR3 reads CASSLGQGAASETFF. As DNA, the CDR3 is TGTGCCAGCAGCTTGGGACAGGGGGCAGCCAGTGAAACTTTCTTT.

The V call is TRBV5-1, the J call TRBJ1-1; D perhaps matches TRBD1 (5 bases). The CDR3 has 14 residues. With 2 bases removed from V and 5 bases from J, the gap between germline ends came to 13 bases. Looked up from germline, CDR1 is SGHRS and CDR2 is YFSETQ. The CDR3: CASSLDSMGTEAFF. The CDR3 coding sequence is TGCGCCAGCAGCTTAGACAGTATGGGTACTGAAGCTTTCTTT. Together with reference TRBV5-1 and TRBJ1-1, the CDR3 gives the full variable domain: KAGVTQTPRYLIKTRGQQVTLSCSPISGHRSVSWYQQTPGQGLQFLFEYFSETQRNKGNFPGRFSGRQFSNSRSEMNVSTLELGDSALYLCASSLDSMGTEAFFGQGTRLTVV.

This rearrangement joins TRBV3-1 to TRBJ1-5, with a tentative D call TRBD1 (5 bases). V lost 2 bases and J 0 bases, leaving 14 bases between the germline ends. The germline V gene encodes CDR1 LGHDT and CDR2 YNNKEL (reference sequence). The CDR3 covers 17 residues. The CDR3 reads CASSQLPTGYSNQPQHF. The CDR3 coding sequence is TGTGCCAGCAGCCAACTTCCCACAGGATATAGCAATCAGCCCCAGCATTTT. Combining the CDR3 with reference TRBV3-1 and TRBJ1-5 gives the whole variable domain DTAVSQTPKYLVTQMGNDKSIKCEQNLGHDTMYWYKQDSKKFLKIMFSYNNKELIINETVPNRFSPKSPDKAHLNLHINSLELGDSAVYFCASSQLPTGYSNQPQHFGDGTRLSIL.

This clonotype was counted only a few times. V is TRBV14 and J is TRBJ2-3; a weak D match, TRBD1 (5 bases). V was clipped by 3 bases and J by 9 bases, with 10 bases between them. CDR1 and CDR2 (germline): SGHDN, FVKESK. This CDR3 comprises 12 residues. The CDR3 protein is CASSQGLGTQYF. CDR3 in DNA: TGTGCCAGCAGCCAGGGGCTGGGGACGCAGTATTTT.

The chain links TRBV30 to TRBJ1-1, with D tentatively TRBD1 (5 bases). Germline V gene data show CDR1 as GTSNPN and CDR2 as SVGIG (reference sequence). Trimming took 0 bases from V and 4 from J, leaving 15 bases between them. The CDR3 length is 15 residues. Here the CDR3 DNA reads TGTGCCTGGAGTGTGGGGGGAACCGGGGGCACTGAAGCTTTCTTT. It translates to CAWSVGGTGGTEAFF.